This TCR beta chain was captured by sequencing in a study of beta chain features in type 1 diabetes. J gave up 7 bases and V 1 base, and 4 bases lay outside the gene matches. CDR3 length: 15 amino acids. The germline V gene has CDR1 MNHNY and CDR2 SVGAGI (reference sequence). This clone has a handful of counts. TCRB transcripts that were expressed got sequenced, as all of the isolated RNA had been reverse transcribed. Here immunoSEQ multiplex PCR was the method, and the copy in TCRdb shows in-frame clones only, minus some. The sample includes about 150,000 clones, around 8.7% of them seen just once. This chain links TRBV6-6 with TRBJ1-6; 7 positions match TRBD1. Sequencing input: central memory CD4+ T cells from blood. This TCR was sampled from a young man in good health. The CDR3 loop reads CASSYFPGQNSPLHF. In nucleotides, the CDR3 is TGTGCCAGCAGTTACTTTCCGGGACAGAATTCACCCCTCCACTTT.